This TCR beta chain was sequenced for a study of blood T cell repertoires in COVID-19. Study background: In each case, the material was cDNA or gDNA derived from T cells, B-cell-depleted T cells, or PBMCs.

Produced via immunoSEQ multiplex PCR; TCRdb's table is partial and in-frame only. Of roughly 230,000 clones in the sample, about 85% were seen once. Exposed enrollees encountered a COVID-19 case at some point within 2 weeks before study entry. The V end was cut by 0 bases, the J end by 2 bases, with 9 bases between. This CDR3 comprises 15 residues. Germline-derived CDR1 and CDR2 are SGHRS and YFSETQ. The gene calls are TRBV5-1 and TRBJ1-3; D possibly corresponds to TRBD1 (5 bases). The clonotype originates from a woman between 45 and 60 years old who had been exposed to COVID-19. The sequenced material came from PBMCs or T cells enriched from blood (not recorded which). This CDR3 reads CASSLVGGAGNTIYF. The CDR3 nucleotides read TGCGCCAGCAGCTTGGTGGGGGGAGCTGGAAACACCATATATTTT.